This T cell receptor beta chain was sequenced during a study of CD8+ T cells in alopecia areata. Sequencing relied on a cDNA template that was reverse transcribed from extracted RNA. Method: immunoSEQ multiplex PCR; TCRdb's copy keeps in-frame clones and lacks some. The sample gives around 140,000 clones, approximately 49% of which show up once; roughly a sixth is in the top ten. Comment on this clone: Its antigen is still unknown.

Regarding the study as a whole: Sequencing of scalp samples also includes resident alphabeta T cells from normal skin. Clarity of TCR sharing across patients fell short of that in mice, possibly HLA-related.

The junction had 14 bases not matched to a gene; V was cut back by 5 bases and J by 10 bases. The CDR3 has 15 residues. Germline values: CDR1 SGHTA, CDR2 FQGNSA. As part of sample collection, lesional scalp punch biopsies and peripheral blood were taken from alopecia areata patients. The clonotype was recovered from a human donor with alopecia areata. V and J are TRBV7-2 and TRBJ2-1; 7 nucleotides agree with TRBD1. The sample here was CD8+ T cells sorted from blood, taken at week 0. CDR3 sequence (DNA): TGTGCCAGCAGCCAAGGGAGACAGGGTAATCGCGAGCAGTTCTTC. It codes for CASSQGRQGNREQFF.